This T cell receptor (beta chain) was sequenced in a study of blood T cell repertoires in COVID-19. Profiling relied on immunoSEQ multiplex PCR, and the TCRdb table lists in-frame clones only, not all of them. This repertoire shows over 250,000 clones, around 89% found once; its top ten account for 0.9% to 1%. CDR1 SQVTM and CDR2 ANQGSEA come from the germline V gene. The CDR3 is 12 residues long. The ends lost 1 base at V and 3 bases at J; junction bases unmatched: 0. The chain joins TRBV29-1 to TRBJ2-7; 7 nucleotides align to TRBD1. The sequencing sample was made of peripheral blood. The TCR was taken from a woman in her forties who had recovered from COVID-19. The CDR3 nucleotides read TGCAGCGTTGAAGGGGACAGCTACGAGCAGTACGTC. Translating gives CSVEGDSYEQYV.